This T cell receptor beta chain was recorded in a study of T cell responses to AZD1222 COVID-19 vaccine. Overall study results and limits: It was only five to seven AZD1222 recipients who were seropositive at baseline. Two AZD1222 doses significantly raised spike-specific TCR breadth and depth over controls. No repertoire was sampled before or during the peak T cell response, only after it.

The CDR3 contains 14 residues. V gave up 5 bases and J gave up 8 bases, with 15 bases separating them. Per the germline V gene, CDR1 is LNHDA and CDR2 is SQIVND (reference sequence). Of note for this clone: Its antigen is currently unknown.

Assay used: immunoSEQ multiplex PCR; TCRdb lists only in-frame clones, some missing. This sample has around 170,000 clones, with 80% to 95% found just once. V gene TRBV19 combines with J gene TRBJ1-4; weak D call: TRBD1 (6 bases). Material: peripheral blood, obtained on day 0 of AZD1222 vaccination. The receptor comes from an adult in good health. The DNA of the CDR3 is TGTGCCAGTAGTTTCGCCGGGACAATGGAAAAACTGTTTTTT. This gives the protein CASSFAGTMEKLFF.